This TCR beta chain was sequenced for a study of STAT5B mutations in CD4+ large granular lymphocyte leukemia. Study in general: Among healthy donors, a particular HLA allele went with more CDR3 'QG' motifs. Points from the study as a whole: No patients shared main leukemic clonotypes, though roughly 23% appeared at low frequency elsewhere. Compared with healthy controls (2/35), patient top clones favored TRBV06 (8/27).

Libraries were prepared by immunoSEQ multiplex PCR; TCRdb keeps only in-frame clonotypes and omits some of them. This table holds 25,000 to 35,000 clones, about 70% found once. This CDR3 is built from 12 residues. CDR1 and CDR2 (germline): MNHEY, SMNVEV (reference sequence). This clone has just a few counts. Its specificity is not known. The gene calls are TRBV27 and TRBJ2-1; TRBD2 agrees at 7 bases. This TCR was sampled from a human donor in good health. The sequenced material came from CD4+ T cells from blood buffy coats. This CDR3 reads CASGRGYNEQFF. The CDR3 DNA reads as TGTGCTTCGGGGAGGGGTTACAATGAGCAGTTCTTC.